The rows below give T cell receptor beta chains drawn from one sample of a study of T cell responses to AZD1222 COVID-19 vaccine. Using immunoSEQ multiplex PCR, the repertoire was profiled, and TCRdb retains in-frame clones only, with some absent. The table records roughly 140,000 clones, approximately 90% of them present only once. The source was peripheral blood, collected on day 0 of AZD1222 vaccination. The receptors originated from an adult in good health. CDR3s include the opening cysteine and the closing phenylalanine or tryptophan. The order of the fields is V gene, clone size, J gene, D gene, CDR3 DNA, CDR3 protein. A D gene is named only where the DNA matches it firmly. Part of the rows lack a size; the others show once, few, many or a class for expanded clones.

v_call: TRBV2; clone_size: once; j_call: TRBJ1-5; d_call: TRBD1; cdr3_nt: TGTGCCAGCAGCGGACAGGGCAATCAGCCCCAGCATTTT; cdr3_aa: CASSGQGNQPQHF
v_call: TRBV19; clone_size: .; j_call: TRBJ1-6; d_call: .; cdr3_nt: TGTGCCAGTAGTATGGGGAATTCACCCCTCCACTTT; cdr3_aa: CASSMGNSPLHF
v_call: TRBV6-1; clone_size: .; j_call: TRBJ2-2; d_call: .; cdr3_nt: TGTGCCAGCAGTGATTTCAGGGGATCCGGGGAGCTGTTTTTT; cdr3_aa: CASSDFRGSGELFF
v_call: TRBV27; clone_size: .; j_call: TRBJ1-5; d_call: TRBD1; cdr3_nt: TGTGCCAGCAGTTTATCATGGGACAGGAAACAGCCCCAGCATTTT; cdr3_aa: CASSLSWDRKQPQHF
v_call: TRBV9; clone_size: .; j_call: TRBJ1-4; d_call: .; cdr3_nt: TGTGCCAGCAGCGTAGCGGCTGAACCCATTGAGGGCAAACTGTTTTTT; cdr3_aa: CASSVAAEPIEGKLFF
v_call: TRBV2; clone_size: .; j_call: TRBJ2-7; d_call: .; cdr3_nt: TGTGCCAGCAATGGGGCCCTCACCTCCTACGAGCAGTACTTC; cdr3_aa: CASNGALTSYEQYF
v_call: TRBV2; clone_size: .; j_call: TRBJ2-2; d_call: .; cdr3_nt: TGTGCCAGCAGTGAATTCGTCCAGGCGAACACCGGGGAGCTGTTTTTT; cdr3_aa: CASSEFVQANTGELFF
v_call: TRBV6-1; clone_size: .; j_call: TRBJ1-2; d_call: .; cdr3_nt: TGTGCCAGCAGTGAGGTTAGGGGAGGGGAATATGGCTACACCTTC; cdr3_aa: CASSEVRGGEYGYTF
v_call: TRBV27; clone_size: few; j_call: TRBJ1-1; d_call: .; cdr3_nt: TGTGCCAGCAGTCATTGGCGGGCAAGGAACACTGAAGCTTTCTTT; cdr3_aa: CASSHWRARNTEAFF
v_call: TRBV5-1; clone_size: .; j_call: TRBJ2-1; d_call: TRBD2; cdr3_nt: TGCGCCAGCAGAGCTGCTAGCGGGAGACGGCATGAGCAGTTCTTC; cdr3_aa: CASRAASGRRHEQFF
v_call: TRBV6-5; clone_size: few; j_call: TRBJ2-7; d_call: TRBD1; cdr3_nt: TGTGCCAGCGGACAGGGTGAAGTTCGCGAGCAGTACTTC; cdr3_aa: CASGQGEVREQYF
v_call: TRBV11-2; clone_size: .; j_call: TRBJ2-3; d_call: .; cdr3_nt: TGTGCCAGCAGCTTGGGGCGGGTGGGAGATACGCAGTATTTT; cdr3_aa: CASSLGRVGDTQYF
v_call: TRBV29-1; clone_size: .; j_call: TRBJ2-1; d_call: .; cdr3_nt: TGCAGCGTTGAAGATTCCAGCGGTGACAATGAGCAGTTCTTC; cdr3_aa: CSVEDSSGDNEQFF
v_call: TRBV5-8; clone_size: .; j_call: TRBJ1-1; d_call: .; cdr3_nt: TGTGCCAGCAGCGCCAGGGGAGGGAGCACTGAAGCTTTCTTT; cdr3_aa: CASSARGGSTEAFF
v_call: TRBV7-9; clone_size: .; j_call: TRBJ2-1; d_call: TRBD2; cdr3_nt: TGTGCCAGCAGCTTAGGTTACGGACTAGCGGTGTTTCGCAATGAGCAGTTCTTC; cdr3_aa: CASSLGYGLAVFRNEQFF
v_call: TRBV29-1; clone_size: once; j_call: TRBJ1-1; d_call: .; cdr3_nt: TGCAGCGTTGAAGATCTCGGAGGAGCTTTCTTT; cdr3_aa: CSVEDLGGAFF
v_call: TRBV30; clone_size: .; j_call: TRBJ1-5; d_call: .; cdr3_nt: TGTGCCTGGAGTTTAGACAGCCATAGCAATCAGCCCCAGCATTTT; cdr3_aa: CAWSLDSHSNQPQHF
v_call: TRBV7-9; clone_size: .; j_call: TRBJ2-1; d_call: TRBD1; cdr3_nt: TGTGCCAGCAGCCCGACCGCCGGGGCAGGGGGTATGAATGAGCAGTTCTTC; cdr3_aa: CASSPTAGAGGMNEQFF
v_call: TRBV30; clone_size: .; j_call: TRBJ1-1; d_call: .; cdr3_nt: TGTGCCTGGAGTGTCAGGAACACTGAAGCTTTCTTT; cdr3_aa: CAWSVRNTEAFF
v_call: TRBV7-7; clone_size: .; j_call: TRBJ2-3; d_call: TRBD1; cdr3_nt: TGTGCTAGCAGCTTAGCTTCAGGGGGCGGGACAGATACGCAGTATTTT; cdr3_aa: CASSLASGGGTDTQYF
v_call: TRBV28; clone_size: .; j_call: TRBJ1-1; d_call: .; cdr3_nt: TGTGCCAGCAGTTTAGGGGGTAACACTGAAGCTTTCTTT; cdr3_aa: CASSLGGNTEAFF
v_call: TRBV11-2; clone_size: .; j_call: TRBJ2-1; d_call: .; cdr3_nt: TGTGCCAGCAGCTCCTCTAGCAGAGAGCAGTTCTTC; cdr3_aa: CASSSSSREQFF
v_call: TRBV18; clone_size: .; j_call: TRBJ2-7; d_call: .; cdr3_nt: TGTGCCAGCTCACCACCGGGACGGACGACTCTCCAGCAGTACTTC; cdr3_aa: CASSPPGRTTLQQYF
v_call: TRBV7-2; clone_size: .; j_call: TRBJ1-5; d_call: TRBD1; cdr3_nt: TGTGCCAGCAGCTCTGCTTCCGGGACAGAGAGGAGTCAGCCCCAGCATTTT; cdr3_aa: CASSSASGTERSQPQHF
v_call: TRBV5-6; clone_size: .; j_call: TRBJ2-1; d_call: .; cdr3_nt: TGTGCCAGCAGCGCCCACAGCGATGGTGAGCAGTTCTTC; cdr3_aa: CASSAHSDGEQFF
v_call: TRBV3-1/TRBV3-2; clone_size: .; j_call: TRBJ1-2; d_call: TRBD1; cdr3_nt: TGTGCCAGCAGCCAAGATCGAGGGAGCAGGGGGATCGGCTACACCTTC; cdr3_aa: CASSQDRGSRGIGYTF
v_call: TRBV18; clone_size: .; j_call: TRBJ1-1; d_call: .; cdr3_nt: TGTGCCAGCTCACCATTTGGAGAGCCGACTGAAGCTTTCTTT; cdr3_aa: CASSPFGEPTEAFF
v_call: TRBV18; clone_size: .; j_call: TRBJ2-5; d_call: .; cdr3_nt: TGTGCCAGCTCACCCCAGGACATTACAGAGACCCAGTACTTC; cdr3_aa: CASSPQDITETQYF
v_call: TRBV9; clone_size: once; j_call: TRBJ2-7; d_call: .; cdr3_nt: TGTGCCAGCATCCTTCTCTTCCGGGACAAAGATTACGAGCAGTACTTC; cdr3_aa: CASILLFRDKDYEQYF
v_call: TRBV18; clone_size: .; j_call: TRBJ2-3; d_call: .; cdr3_nt: TGTGCCAGCTCACCGAGGCTTCAAGATACGCAGTATTTT; cdr3_aa: CASSPRLQDTQYF
v_call: TRBV5-3; clone_size: few; j_call: TRBJ1-6; d_call: .; cdr3_nt: TGTGCCAAGGGGGGTCAGGGCTATAATTCACCCCTCCACTTT; cdr3_aa: CAKGGQGYNSPLHF
v_call: TRBV2; clone_size: .; j_call: TRBJ1-3; d_call: .; cdr3_nt: TGTGCCAGCAGTCGCCGGGACACGAGTGGAAACACCATATATTTT; cdr3_aa: CASSRRDTSGNTIYF
v_call: TRBV5-1; clone_size: .; j_call: TRBJ2-5; d_call: .; cdr3_nt: TGCGCCAGCAGCTTGTTTTTCCAGGAGAGCACTAAGTACTTC; cdr3_aa: CASSLFFQESTKYF
v_call: TRBV6-5; clone_size: .; j_call: TRBJ2-7; d_call: TRBD1; cdr3_nt: TGTGCCAGCAGTTCACTCAGGGGGCCCTACGAGCAGTACTTC; cdr3_aa: CASSSLRGPYEQYF
v_call: TRBV6-5; clone_size: once; j_call: TRBJ2-7; d_call: TRBD1; cdr3_nt: TGTGCCAGCAGCCTACCGACAGGGAGAGGGCTAAGGCAGTACTTC; cdr3_aa: CASSLPTGRGLRQYF
v_call: TRBV5-8; clone_size: .; j_call: TRBJ2-5; d_call: .; cdr3_nt: TGTGCCAGCACTGATAGGTGGACCCAGTACTTC; cdr3_aa: CASTDRWTQYF
v_call: TRBV6-5; clone_size: .; j_call: TRBJ2-7; d_call: .; cdr3_nt: TGTGCCAGCTGGGACTCCTCCTACGAGCAGTACTTC; cdr3_aa: CASWDSSYEQYF
v_call: TRBV3-1/TRBV3-2; clone_size: .; j_call: TRBJ2-1; d_call: TRBD2; cdr3_nt: TGTGCCAGCAGCCAAGATACGGGAGCGGGGGCCCTTGGGGAGCAGTTCTTC; cdr3_aa: CASSQDTGAGALGEQFF
v_call: TRBV7-6; clone_size: .; j_call: TRBJ1-6; d_call: .; cdr3_nt: TGTGCCAGCAGCTTTACTGATTATAATTCACCCCTCCACTTT; cdr3_aa: CASSFTDYNSPLHF
v_call: TRBV19; clone_size: .; j_call: TRBJ2-2; d_call: .; cdr3_nt: TGTGCCAGTAAGCGGGTTCACAGGGCGGGGGAGCTGTTTTTT; cdr3_aa: CASKRVHRAGELFF
v_call: TRBV18; clone_size: .; j_call: TRBJ1-3; d_call: .; cdr3_nt: TGTGCCAGCTCACCACCAACTATCCCAGCCTCGGCAGGCCCTGGAAACACCATATATTTT; cdr3_aa: CASSPPTIPASAGPGNTIYF
v_call: TRBV5-6; clone_size: .; j_call: TRBJ1-5; d_call: TRBD1; cdr3_nt: TGTGCCAGCAGCTTGGGGACAGGCCTGAATCAGCCCCAGCATTTT; cdr3_aa: CASSLGTGLNQPQHF
v_call: TRBV19; clone_size: .; j_call: TRBJ2-5; d_call: TRBD2; cdr3_nt: TGTGCCAGTAGTATGACTAGCGGGCCCCAAGAGACCCAGTACTTC; cdr3_aa: CASSMTSGPQETQYF
v_call: TRBV9; clone_size: .; j_call: TRBJ1-2; d_call: TRBD1; cdr3_nt: TGTGCCAGCAGCGTAGATAGGACAGGGGGTTCCTATGGCTACACCTTC; cdr3_aa: CASSVDRTGGSYGYTF
v_call: TRBV7-9; clone_size: .; j_call: TRBJ1-1; d_call: .; cdr3_nt: TGTGCCAGCAGCTCCTCCTCAGAGACTGAAGCTTTCTTT; cdr3_aa: CASSSSSETEAFF
v_call: TRBV20-1; clone_size: .; j_call: TRBJ1-1; d_call: .; cdr3_nt: TGCAGTGTCGGACTCAACACTGAAGCTTTCTTT; cdr3_aa: CSVGLNTEAFF
v_call: TRBV27; clone_size: few; j_call: TRBJ2-1; d_call: .; cdr3_nt: TGTGCCAGCAGTTTAACGAGACCGGAAAATGAGCAGTTCTTC; cdr3_aa: CASSLTRPENEQFF
v_call: TRBV15; clone_size: .; j_call: TRBJ2-3; d_call: TRBD1; cdr3_nt: TGTGCCACCAGCAGAACACCCGGGACAGGATTTCGCACAGATACGCAGTATTTT; cdr3_aa: CATSRTPGTGFRTDTQYF